These 21 T cell receptor beta chains share one sample of origin, sequenced in a study of T cell repertoires in cytomegalovirus infection. Their target antigens are unknown. MiXCR, run by TCRdb on the reads, gives a single entry per CDR3 protein. The sample holds 250,000 to 300,000 distinct CDR3 sequences; roughly a fifth are singletons and the top ten take about 20%. The sample was cultured PBMCs, taken from culture after CMV antigen stimulation. Source of these receptors: a human donor in good health (CMV status not recorded). Some clones in this sample may be carry-over from other donors' samples.

Notes on this clonotype: One junction end does not reproduce the germline sequence, and a read error may be involved. V is TRBV12-3 or TRBV12-4 and J is TRBJ2-3, with 10 bases identical to TRBD2. The CDR3 contains 16 residues. CDR3 DNA: TGTGCCGGCAGTTTGAAGACTAGCGGGCCCACAGATACGCAGTATTTT. Residues: CAGSLKTSGPTDTQYF.

The J gene is TRBJ2-5, the V gene TRBV6-2 or TRBV6-3, with 7 bases that match TRBD1. Germline CDR1 and CDR2: MNHEY and SVGEGT. This CDR3 region has 15 residues. The V segment lost 6 bases and the J segment 5 bases; nucleotides outside the gene matches: 12. The CDR3 region has the DNA TGTGCCAGCAGACCTCTCATACAGGGGACGGAGACCCAGTACTTC. It translates to CASRPLIQGTETQYF.

This clonotype was counted a few times. The rearrangement uses TRBV28 and TRBJ2-7; D might be TRBD1 (6 bases). CDR1 and CDR2 (germline): MDHEN, SYDVKM. Trimming took 7 bases from V and 3 from J, leaving 16 bases between them. CDR3 length: 14 residues. The CDR3 loop is CASTAQGKSYEQYV. The DNA for the CDR3 is TGTGCCAGCACCGCACAGGGAAAAAGCTACGAGCAGTACGTC.

V is TRBV9 and J is TRBJ2-1; 11 positions agree with TRBD2. In germline, CDR1 is SGDLS, CDR2 YYNGEE. The CDR3 loop spans 16 amino acids. Germline trimming cut 0 bases from V and 6 bases from J; bases unmatched to any gene: 5. This CDR3 is CASSVELAGGGNEQFF. The CDR3, as DNA: TGTGCCAGCAGCGTAGAATTAGCGGGAGGGGGCAATGAGCAGTTCTTC.

The chain joins TRBV4-2 to TRBJ1-6; possibly TRBD1 for D (6 bases). Germline V lookup: CDR1 LGHNA, CDR2 YNFKEQ. Trimming left V 0 bases short and J 9 bases short, with 15 bases between. The CDR3 sequence is 16 residues long. The CDR3: CASSQDPQGKGSPLHF. The CDR3 DNA is TGTGCCAGCAGCCAAGATCCGCAGGGGAAGGGTTCACCCCTCCACTTT.

In its sample, this clonotype was seen many times. This sequence joins TRBV19 and TRBJ2-5; D is possibly TRBD2 (7 bases). Deletions cut 3 bases from V and 5 bases from J, with 13 bases between. This CDR3 has 14 amino acids. Per the germline V gene, CDR1 is LNHDA and CDR2 is SQIVND (reference sequence). CDR3 sequence: CASSIRGAGETQYF. In DNA form, the CDR3 reads TGTGCCAGTAGTATTCGGGGGGCAGGGGAGACCCAGTACTTC. Combining the CDR3 with reference TRBV19 and TRBJ2-5 gives the whole variable domain DGGITQSPKYLFRKEGQNVTLSCEQNLNHDAMYWYRQDPGQGLRLIYYSQIVNDFQKGDIAEGYSVSREKKESFPLTVTSAQKNPTAFYLCASSIRGAGETQYFGPGTRLLVL.

This chain connects TRBV20-1 to TRBJ2-5; D perhaps matches TRBD2 (5 bases). The CDR3 length is 16 residues. In germline, CDR1 is DFQATT, CDR2 SNEGSKA (reference sequence). The ends were cut back, 6 bases at V and 1 base at J, with 21 bases in the middle. The CDR3 DNA follows: TGCAGTGCCCTACGGGGATCGGGGAGACCCCAAGAGACCCAGTACTTC. Encoded protein: CSALRGSGRPQETQYF.

The gene calls are TRBV6-2 or TRBV6-3 and TRBJ1-2, with D uncertain. The V gene's germline CDR1 is MNHEY and CDR2 SVGEGT. The ends were cut back, 7 bases at V and 0 bases at J, with 9 bases in the middle. CDR3 length equals 13 residues. The CDR3 DNA is TGTGCCAGCAAGCGCATTTCTAACTATGGCTACACCTTC. Residues: CASKRISNYGYTF.

This clonotype has ten or more counts. This sequence joins TRBV7-9 and TRBJ1-5, with no clear D. V lost 4 bases and J lost 3, with 10 bases in between. The CDR3 runs 14 residues. Per the germline V gene, CDR1 is SEHNR and CDR2 is FQNEAQ (reference sequence). The CDR3 DNA follows: TGTGCCAGCAGCTCATGGCCTAACAATCAGCCCCAGCATTTT. Translation gives CASSSWPNNQPQHF.

This clonotype was seen only a few times. V usage is TRBV9 and J usage is TRBJ1-2, with 7 bases matching TRBD1. With V trimmed by 3 bases and J by 4 bases, 12 bases remained unmatched. This CDR3 is 16 amino acids long. The germline gives CDR1 SGDLS, CDR2 YYNGEE. The CDR3 DNA reads TGTGCCAGCAGCGCAGGAGGAGGGGGCACTTCCTATGGCTACACCTTC. Protein: CASSAGGGGTSYGYTF.

This clonotype has at least ten counts. This rearrangement joins TRBV7-2 to TRBJ2-2; D is perhaps TRBD2 (5 bases). Germline assignment: CDR1 SGHTA and CDR2 FQGNSA. With 0 bases removed from V and 1 base from J, the gap between germline ends came to 6 bases. This CDR3 comprises 15 residues. The CDR3 region has the DNA TGTGCCAGCAGCTTAGCCGGGAAGAACACCGGGGAGCTGTTTTTT. It encodes CASSLAGKNTGELFF.

The table lists this clonotype with a few counts. The rearrangement uses TRBV12-5 and TRBJ1-1; the match to TRBD1 covers 8 bases. V shed 5 bases, J shed 3 bases, and the junction held 5 bases outside the gene matches. Germline CDR1 LGHNT, CDR2 FRNRAP. This CDR3 is built from 14 residues. Here the CDR3 DNA reads TGTGCTAGTGGTAAAGGACAGGGCGACACTGAAGCTTTCTTT. This encodes CASGKGQGDTEAFF. Combining the CDR3 with reference TRBV12-5 and TRBJ1-1 gives the whole variable domain DARVTQTPRHKVTEMGQEVTMRCQPILGHNTVFWYRQTMMQGLELLAYFRNRAPLDDSGMPKDRFSAEMPDATLATLKIQPSEPRDSAVYFCASGKGQGDTEAFFGQGTRLTVV.

The chain combines TRBV7-2 with TRBJ1-2, with no clear D. Germline CDR1 and CDR2: SGHTA and FQGNSA. The length of the CDR3 is 13 residues. The germline V and J ends were trimmed by 1 base and 8 bases, with 11 bases remaining between them. The CDR3 here is CASSLGGQVGYTF. CDR3 bases: TGTGCCAGCAGCTTAGGAGGGCAAGTGGGCTACACCTTC.

This clonotype has just one count. V and J are TRBV20-1 and TRBJ1-5; TRBD1 might be the D (5 bases). V lost 6 bases and J 10 bases, leaving 19 bases between the germline ends. From germline, CDR1 is DFQATT and CDR2 SNEGSKA (reference sequence). This CDR3 is built from 13 residues. This CDR3 is CSALKQDLRPQHF. In DNA, the CDR3 is TGCAGTGCGCTTAAACAGGACTTGAGACCCCAGCATTTT.

This clonotype was seen many times. The chain uses TRBV6-2 or TRBV6-3 and TRBJ2-1; D is unclear. CDR1 MNHEY and CDR2 SVGEGT come from the germline V gene. This CDR3 is built from 15 residues. V gave up 7 bases and J gave up 4 bases, with 17 bases separating them. CDR3 in DNA: TGTGCCAGCAACCACGCGGCTAGTAGTTACAATGAGCAGTTCTTC. This sequence encodes CASNHAASSYNEQFF.

The CDR3 reads CASSRQRNLPDTQYF. DNA for the CDR3: TGTGCCAGTAGTCGCCAGCGGAACCTGCCAGATACGCAGTATTTT. The V call is TRBV19, the J call TRBJ2-3; tentative D call: TRBD2 (5 bases). Germline lookup yields CDR1 LNHDA and CDR2 SQIVND (reference sequence). V lost 5 bases, J lost 4 bases, and 16 bases lay in between. The CDR3 covers 15 residues.

The table lists this clonotype with many counts. The rearrangement links TRBV7-9 to TRBJ2-5; possibly TRBD2 for D (6 bases). Germline CDR1 SEHNR, CDR2 FQNEAQ (reference sequence). The ends were cut back, 7 bases at V and 2 bases at J, with 14 bases in the middle. The CDR3 sequence is 14 residues long. This CDR3 reads CASKSGHLQETQYF. DNA of the CDR3: TGTGCCAGCAAAAGCGGGCATTTACAAGAGACCCAGTACTTC.

The rearrangement links TRBV6-6 to TRBJ2-7; 11 bases fit TRBD2. The CDR3 length is 14 residues. The V segment lost 4 bases and the J segment 6 bases; nucleotides outside the gene matches: 5. The V gene's germline CDR1 is MNHNY and CDR2 SVGAGI (reference sequence). In DNA form, the CDR3 reads TGTGCCAGCAGTTTAGCGGGAGGGCCAAGCGAGCAGTACGTC. It yields the protein CASSLAGGPSEQYV.

This chain uses TRBV28 with TRBJ1-5; 7 bases match TRBD1. Per the germline V gene, CDR1 is MDHEN and CDR2 is SYDVKM. This CDR3 contains 16 residues. The ends lost 6 bases at V and 0 bases at J; junction bases unmatched: 8. The CDR3 DNA is TGTGCCAGCAGCGCAGGGGGTGGAGATAGCAATCAGCCCCAGCATTTT. Translating it yields CASSAGGGDSNQPQHF.

The gene calls are TRBV19 and TRBJ1-1; possible D gene TRBD1, 6 bases. Germline loops: CDR1 LNHDA, CDR2 SQIVND (reference sequence). The V end lost 4 bases, the J end lost 11 bases, and 17 bases lay between the germline ends. The CDR3 is 13 residues long. CDR3 nucleotides: TGTGCCAGTAGTAGAGGGGGAGGGTTTTTCGCTTTCTTT. Its protein is CASSRGGGFFAFF.

The chain has TRBV12-3 or TRBV12-4 and TRBJ2-5, with D unresolved. The V and J ends lost 4 bases and 0 bases respectively, with 6 bases between them. The CDR3 is made up of 13 amino acids. Here the CDR3 DNA reads TGTGCCAGCAGTTCCGCGCACCAAGAGACCCAGTACTTC. Amino acids: CASSSAHQETQYF.